The 27 T cell receptor beta chains below come from one sample, sequenced in a study of blood T cell repertoires in COVID-19. TCRdb keeps only in-frame clones here, not all; method: immunoSEQ multiplex PCR. Of about 110,000 clones listed, nearly 90% are singletons. The sequenced sample was peripheral blood. The receptors stem from a woman between 70 and 85 years old who had recovered from COVID-19.

The V gene is TRBV2, the J gene TRBJ2-3; 13 bases are a match to TRBD2. The trim removed 5 bases at V and 6 bases at J, leaving 5 bases unmatched. The germline CDR1 and CDR2 sequences are SNHLY and FYNNEI. The CDR3 covers 15 residues. CDR3 sequence (DNA): TGTGCCAGCAGTCTACTAGCGGGAGGGCGCGATACGCAGTATTTT. It codes for CASSLLAGGRDTQYF. Full variable domain (remainder filled in from reference TRBV2 and TRBJ2-3): EPEVTQTPSHQVTQMGQEVILRCVPISNHLYFYWYRQILGQKVEFLVSFYNNEISEKSEIFDDQFSVERPDGSNFTLKIRSTKLEDSAMYFCASSLLAGGRDTQYFGPGTRLTVL.

The gene calls are TRBV29-1 and TRBJ2-7; tentatively, D is TRBD2 (5 bases). The germline V gene has CDR1 SQVTM and CDR2 ANQGSEA. There are 13 residues in the CDR3. The V and J ends lost 7 bases and 2 bases respectively, with 15 bases between them. This CDR3 is CSAAPRGAYEQYF. The DNA for the CDR3 is TGCAGCGCTGCCCCCCGGGGAGCCTACGAGCAGTACTTC.

The V gene is TRBV19, the J gene TRBJ2-1; no firm D call. The CDR3 consists of 16 residues. Germline assignment: CDR1 LNHDA and CDR2 SQIVND (reference sequence). V lost 3 bases and J lost 1, with 13 bases in between. Here the CDR3 DNA reads TGTGCCAGTAGTATTTACCCTTACTCTTCCTACAATGAGCAGTTCTTC. Translated: CASSIYPYSSYNEQFF.

The chain employs TRBV28 and TRBJ2-1; D is perhaps TRBD2 (6 bases). The V gene lost 7 bases and the J gene lost 4 bases, with 17 bases spanning the gap. The CDR3 is 15 amino acids. Germline V CDR1 and CDR2: MDHEN, SYDVKM. The CDR3 sequence is CASTSPGAGYNEQFF. CDR3 sequence (DNA): TGTGCCAGCACATCCCCCGGGGCGGGGTACAATGAGCAGTTCTTC.

Worth noting for this clone: Other DNA sequences in the sample encode the same CDR3. The chain carries TRBV6-2 or TRBV6-3 and TRBJ2-7; TRBD2 agrees at 9 bases. V was clipped by 0 bases and J by 5 bases; unmatched bases: 11. Germline CDR1 reads MNHEY; CDR2 reads SVGEGT. The CDR3 spans 17 residues. The CDR3 nucleotides read TGTGCCAGCAGTTACTCTACCCGAGGTAGCGGGAGAAACGAGCAGTACTTC. This codes for CASSYSTRGSGRNEQYF.

This rearrangement joins TRBV7-2 to TRBJ2-7; a possible D gene is TRBD2 (6 bases). CDR1 SGHTA and CDR2 FQGNSA come from the germline V gene. The CDR3 sequence is 15 residues long. Between the trimmed V and J ends, which lost 5 bases and 2 bases, there was a span of 16 bases. Here the CDR3 DNA reads TGTGCCAGCAGCGTCCAGGGCGGGGCTACCTACGAGCAGTACTTC. Protein sequence: CASSVQGGATYEQYF.

The chain couples TRBV13 to TRBJ2-7; 11 bases map to TRBD1. The CDR3 runs 15 residues. The J segment lost 6 bases and the V segment lost 3 bases, leaving 7 bases of the junction unmatched. Germline-derived CDR1 and CDR2 are PRHDT and FYEKMQ (reference sequence). CDR3 sequence: CASSFLGQGAGEQYF. CDR3 in DNA: TGTGCCAGCAGCTTCCTTGGACAGGGGGCTGGCGAGCAGTACTTC.

V usage is TRBV4-2 and J usage is TRBJ2-1; D gene unclear. Trimming removed 4 bases from V and 2 bases from J, with 15 bases in between. Germline loops: CDR1 LGHNA, CDR2 YNFKEQ. The CDR3 has 16 residues. The CDR3 loop is CASSPHKRGTYNEQFF. The CDR3 DNA follows: TGTGCCAGCAGCCCCCATAAGCGAGGTACCTACAATGAGCAGTTCTTC.

The chain is built from TRBV4-3 and TRBJ2-1; D unclear. This CDR3 is built from 14 residues. Germline assignment: CDR1 LGHNA and CDR2 YSLEER. The germline V and J ends were trimmed by 0 bases and 3 bases, with 6 bases remaining between them. The CDR3 sequence: CASSQDTFYNEQFF. Written as DNA, the CDR3 is TGCGCCAGCAGCCAAGATACATTCTACAATGAGCAGTTCTTC.

This clone was seen only once. The chain is built from TRBV11-1 and TRBJ2-7; a possible D gene is TRBD1 (6 bases). Germline V gene data show CDR1 as SGHAT and CDR2 as FQDESV (reference sequence). The CDR3 is 14 residues long. Trimming removed 5 bases from V and 9 bases from J, with 20 bases in between. The CDR3 protein is CASSRTSRDIGQYF. CDR3 coding DNA: TGTGCCAGCAGCCGAACCTCCCGGGACATTGGGCAGTACTTC.

V usage is TRBV3-1 (or the pseudogene TRBV3-2) and J usage is TRBJ2-2; 7 bases align to TRBD1. V shed 4 bases and J 4 bases; nucleotides not matched to a gene: 6. Germline V gene data show CDR1 as LGHDT and CDR2 as YNNKEL (reference sequence). The CDR3 has 15 amino acids. CDR3 sequence (DNA): TGTGCCAGCAGCCCCAGGGACAGAGTCACCGGGGAGCTGTTTTTT. This translates into CASSPRDRVTGELFF.

The chain combines TRBV18 with TRBJ1-4, with unresolved D. Trimming removed 3 bases from V and 3 bases from J, with 5 bases in between. Germline loops: CDR1 KGHSH, CDR2 LQKENI. The CDR3 loop spans 13 amino acids. CDR3 loop: CASSPGSNEKLFF. The CDR3 nucleotides read TGTGCCAGCTCACCTGGCTCTAATGAAAAACTGTTTTTT.

The chain joins TRBV6-2 or TRBV6-3 to TRBJ2-6, with 10 nucleotides matching TRBD1. Germline values: CDR1 MNHEY, CDR2 SVGEGT. The CDR3 contains 18 residues. The V and J ends lost 4 bases and 0 bases, in that order; junction bases with no gene match: 6. The CDR3 DNA sequence: TGTGCCAGCAGTTCTCGGACAGGGGGACTCTCTGGGGCCAACGTCCTGACTTTC. Encoded protein: CASSSRTGGLSGANVLTF.

CDR3: CASSPGQLYEQYF. The CDR3 nucleotides are TGTGCCAGCAGCCCGGGACAGCTATACGAGCAGTACTTC. This rearrangement joins TRBV27 to TRBJ2-7, with TRBD1 identical over 7 bases. CDR1 is MNHEY and CDR2 is SMNVEV in the germline V gene (reference sequence). Unmatched junction bases numbered 6, after V lost 6 bases and J lost 4 bases. This CDR3 contains 13 residues.

The CDR3 nucleotides are TGTGCCAGTAGTAGGGGGACAGGGGGTTTTTACACCGGGGAGCTGTTTTTT. Translation: CASSRGTGGFYTGELFF. The chain carries TRBV19 and TRBJ2-2, with 11 nucleotides matching TRBD1. The CDR3 contains 17 residues. Trimming took 4 bases from V and 3 from J; bases not matched to a gene: 7. The V gene's germline CDR1 is LNHDA and CDR2 SQIVND (reference sequence).

This chain connects TRBV5-1 to TRBJ2-3, with a weak D call TRBD2 (6 bases). Trimming cost V 0 bases and J 8 bases, with 13 bases left between them. The CDR3 spans 14 residues. Germline CDR1 and CDR2: SGHRS and YFSETQ. The CDR3 DNA is TGCGCCAGCAGCTTGGGTACCCGGGAGAGTACGCAGTATTTT. Protein: CASSLGTRESTQYF.

This clone is a singleton in its sample. The rearrangement links TRBV5-4 to TRBJ2-3, with TRBD2 matching over 8 bases. The CDR3 consists of 15 residues. V shed 3 bases and J 1 base; nucleotides not matched to a gene: 4. CDR1 and CDR2 (germline): SGHNT, YYREEE (reference sequence). CDR3 in amino acids: CASSSGGRGTDTQYF. DNA for the CDR3: TGTGCCAGCAGCTCGGGGGGGCGGGGCACAGATACGCAGTATTTT.

Note on this clone: A junction end diverges from the germline sequence, so it may reflect a read error. V is TRBV6-2 or TRBV6-3 and J is TRBJ2-5; TRBD2 matches 11 bases. This CDR3 is built from 14 residues. The germline V gene has CDR1 MNHEY and CDR2 SVGEGT. CDR3 protein: CASSRTSGSGALDF. CDR3 DNA: TGTGCCAGCAGTCGGACTAGCGGGTCGGGGGCATTGGACTTC.

The rearrangement uses TRBV5-1 and TRBJ2-1; the match to TRBD2 covers 12 bases. CDR3 size: 14 residues. The trim removed 1 base at V and 8 bases at J, leaving 1 base unmatched. Germline-derived CDR1 and CDR2 are SGHRS and YFSETQ. In nucleotides, the CDR3 is TGCGCCAGCAGCTTGCCTAGCGGGGGGGATGAGCAGTTCTTC. It is translated as CASSLPSGGDEQFF.

CDR3 nucleotides: TGTGCCAGCAGTTCTTGGAGGGGACAGAGCAATCAGCCCCAGCATTTT. Amino acid sequence: CASSSWRGQSNQPQHF. This chain uses TRBV6-5 with TRBJ1-5; 7 nucleotides match TRBD1. The CDR3 consists of 16 residues. The ends lost 4 bases at V and 1 base at J; junction bases unmatched: 7. Germline CDR1 reads MNHEY; CDR2 reads SVGAGI.

This chain's CDR3 is CASSYPLAGEREQYF. The CDR3 region has the DNA TGTGCCAGCAGTTACCCCCTAGCGGGAGAACGCGAGCAGTACTTC. The chain joins TRBV6-2 or TRBV6-3 to TRBJ2-7, with TRBD2 matching over 10 bases. V trimming: 2 bases; J trimming: 6 bases; junction bases outside the gene matches: 7. Germline CDR1 MNHEY, CDR2 SVGEGT. CDR3 length equals 15 residues.

The chain employs TRBV6-5 and TRBJ2-2, with unresolved D. The ends were cut back, 6 bases at V and 1 base at J, with 9 bases in the middle. The CDR3 loop spans 14 amino acids. Germline V lookup: CDR1 MNHEY, CDR2 SVGAGI. The CDR3 is CASRTGWNTGELFF. CDR3 coding DNA: TGTGCCAGCAGGACGGGTTGGAACACCGGGGAGCTGTTTTTT.

The chain recombines TRBV19 with TRBJ1-1; D remains ambiguous. Trimming pared 0 bases from V and 4 bases from J, leaving 9 bases between. Germline V gives CDR1 LNHDA, CDR2 SQIVND (reference sequence). The CDR3 is 14 residues long. The CDR3 sequence is CASSIDLEGTEAFF. CDR3 DNA sequence: TGTGCCAGTAGTATAGATTTGGAGGGCACTGAAGCTTTCTTT.

V usage is TRBV9 and J usage is TRBJ1-6; 9 bases agree with TRBD1. Germline CDR1 and CDR2: SGDLS and YYNGEE. The CDR3 spans 15 residues. V lost 4 bases to trimming and J lost 9 bases; unmatched junction nucleotides: 8. The CDR3 bases are TGTGCCAGCAGCCCCCAGGACAGGGGAAGTTCACCCCTCCACTTT. Protein product: CASSPQDRGSSPLHF.

The chain links TRBV4-1 to TRBJ1-5, with TRBD1 matching 7 bases. This CDR3 has 15 residues. From germline, CDR1 is MGHRA and CDR2 YSYEKL. Trimming removed 0 bases from V and 3 bases from J; junction bases left unmatched: 2. CDR3 region: CASSQETGNNQPQHF. The CDR3, as DNA: TGCGCCAGCAGCCAAGAGACAGGGAACAATCAGCCCCAGCATTTT.

There are a few counts of this clone. The rearrangement joins TRBV10-3 to TRBJ1-5; perhaps TRBD1 as D (5 bases). Germline V gene lookup returns CDR1 ENHRY and CDR2 SYGVKD. V was cut by 5 bases and J by 0 bases, with 17 bases left in between. The CDR3 has 17 residues. The CDR3 DNA reads TGTGCCATCAGTAGGGGTCAAGGTGAGGATAGCAATCAGCCCCAGCATTTT. This codes for CAISRGQGEDSNQPQHF.

The rearrangement links TRBV7-3 to TRBJ2-3, with D possibly matching TRBD1 (6 bases). The ends were cut back, 5 bases at V and 5 bases at J, with 14 bases in the middle. The germline V gene encodes CDR1 SGHTA and CDR2 FQGTGA. This CDR3 contains 14 residues. For the CDR3, the DNA is TGTGCCAGCAGCCCTCAGGGGATTGGAGATACGCAGTATTTT. Its translation is CASSPQGIGDTQYF. Full variable domain (missing parts from reference TRBV7-3 and TRBJ2-3): GAGVSQTPSNKVTEKGKYVELRCDPISGHTALYWYRQSLGQGPEFLIYFQGTGAADDSGLPNDRFFAVRPEGSVSTLKIQRTERGDSAVYLCASSPQGIGDTQYFGPGTRLTVL.